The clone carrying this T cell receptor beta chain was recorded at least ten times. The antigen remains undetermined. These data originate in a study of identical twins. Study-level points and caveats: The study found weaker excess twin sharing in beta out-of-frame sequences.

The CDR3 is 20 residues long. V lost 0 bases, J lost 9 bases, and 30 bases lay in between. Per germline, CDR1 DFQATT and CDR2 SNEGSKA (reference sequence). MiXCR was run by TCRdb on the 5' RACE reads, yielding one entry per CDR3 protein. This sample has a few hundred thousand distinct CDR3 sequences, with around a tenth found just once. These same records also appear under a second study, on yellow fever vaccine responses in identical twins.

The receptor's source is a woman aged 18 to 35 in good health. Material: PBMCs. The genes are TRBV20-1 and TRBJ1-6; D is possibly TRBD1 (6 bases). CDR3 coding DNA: TGCAGTGCTAGAGATCCGATTACGAATCGACAGGCCAACCCAATTTCACCCCTCCACTTT. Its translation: CSARDPITNRQANPISPLHF.